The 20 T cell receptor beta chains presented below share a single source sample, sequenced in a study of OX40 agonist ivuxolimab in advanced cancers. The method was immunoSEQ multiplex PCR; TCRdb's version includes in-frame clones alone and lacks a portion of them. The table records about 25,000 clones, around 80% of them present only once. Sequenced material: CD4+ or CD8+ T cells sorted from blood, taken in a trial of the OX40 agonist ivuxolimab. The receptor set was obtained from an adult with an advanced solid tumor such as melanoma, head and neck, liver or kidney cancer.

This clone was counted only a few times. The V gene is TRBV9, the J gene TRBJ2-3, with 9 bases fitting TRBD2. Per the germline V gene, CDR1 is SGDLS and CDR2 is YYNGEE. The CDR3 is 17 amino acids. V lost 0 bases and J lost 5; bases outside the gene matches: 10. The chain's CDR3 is CASSVALRGGGGDTQYF. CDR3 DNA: TGTGCCAGCAGCGTAGCTTTGCGGGGGGGCGGTGGAGATACGCAGTATTTT.

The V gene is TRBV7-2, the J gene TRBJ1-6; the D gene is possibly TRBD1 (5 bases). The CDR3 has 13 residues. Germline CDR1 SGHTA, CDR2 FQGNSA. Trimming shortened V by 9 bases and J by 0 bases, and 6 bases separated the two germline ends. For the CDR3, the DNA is TGTGCCAGTGGGGGCTCCTATAATTCACCCCTCCACTTT. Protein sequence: CASGGSYNSPLHF.

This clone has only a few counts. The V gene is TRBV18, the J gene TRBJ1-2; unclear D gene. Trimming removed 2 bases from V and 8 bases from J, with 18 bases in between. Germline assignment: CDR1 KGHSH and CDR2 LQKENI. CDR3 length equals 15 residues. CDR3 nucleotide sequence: TGTGCCAGCTCACCAACAGAGACCCGCACGGGGGGCTACACCTTC. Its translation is CASSPTETRTGGYTF.

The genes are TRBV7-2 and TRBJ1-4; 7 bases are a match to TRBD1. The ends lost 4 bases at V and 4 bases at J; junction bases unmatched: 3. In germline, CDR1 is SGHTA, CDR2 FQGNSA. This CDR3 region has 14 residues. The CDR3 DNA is TGTGCCAGCAGCTCACAGGGGTTTAATGAAAAACTGTTTTTT. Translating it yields CASSSQGFNEKLFF.

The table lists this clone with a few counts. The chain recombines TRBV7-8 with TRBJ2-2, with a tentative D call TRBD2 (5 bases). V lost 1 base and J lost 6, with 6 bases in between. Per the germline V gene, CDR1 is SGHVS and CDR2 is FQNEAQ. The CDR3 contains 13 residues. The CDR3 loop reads CASSLGGAGELFF. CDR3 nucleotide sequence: TGTGCCAGCAGCTTAGGGGGAGCCGGGGAGCTGTTTTTT.

The CDR3: CASRDTGTKDTDTQYF. In nucleotides, the CDR3 is TGTGCCAGCAGAGATACCGGGACTAAGGACACAGATACGCAGTATTTT. The chain has TRBV11-3 and TRBJ2-3; 7 bases agree with TRBD2. Germline lookup yields CDR1 SGHNT and CDR2 YENEEA. V lost 6 bases to trimming and J lost 2 bases; unmatched junction nucleotides: 11. CDR3 length: 16 amino acids.

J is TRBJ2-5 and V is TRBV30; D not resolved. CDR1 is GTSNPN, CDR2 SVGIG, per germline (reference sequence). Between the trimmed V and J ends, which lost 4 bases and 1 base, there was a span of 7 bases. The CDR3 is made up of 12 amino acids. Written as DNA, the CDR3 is TGTGCCTGGAACTCTCCCCAAGAGACCCAGTACTTC. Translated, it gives CAWNSPQETQYF.

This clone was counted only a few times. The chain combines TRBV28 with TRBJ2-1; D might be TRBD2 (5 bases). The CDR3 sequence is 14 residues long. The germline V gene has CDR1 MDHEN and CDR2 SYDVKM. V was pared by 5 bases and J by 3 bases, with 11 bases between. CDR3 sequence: CASSQPRGYNEQFF. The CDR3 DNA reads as TGTGCCAGCAGTCAACCTCGGGGCTACAATGAGCAGTTCTTC.

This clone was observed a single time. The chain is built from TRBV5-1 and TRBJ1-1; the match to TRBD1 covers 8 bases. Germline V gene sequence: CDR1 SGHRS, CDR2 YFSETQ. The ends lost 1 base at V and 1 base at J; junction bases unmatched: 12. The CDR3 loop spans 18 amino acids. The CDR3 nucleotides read TGCGCCAGCAGCTTGCGGCGACGACAGGGGCCATCGAACACTGAAGCTTTCTTT. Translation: CASSLRRRQGPSNTEAFF.

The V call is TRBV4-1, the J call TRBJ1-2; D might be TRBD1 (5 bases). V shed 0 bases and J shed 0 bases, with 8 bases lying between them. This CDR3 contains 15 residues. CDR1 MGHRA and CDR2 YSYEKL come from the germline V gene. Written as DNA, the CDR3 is TGCGCCAGCAGCCAAGACAGGGTAGCTAACTATGGCTACACCTTC. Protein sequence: CASSQDRVANYGYTF.

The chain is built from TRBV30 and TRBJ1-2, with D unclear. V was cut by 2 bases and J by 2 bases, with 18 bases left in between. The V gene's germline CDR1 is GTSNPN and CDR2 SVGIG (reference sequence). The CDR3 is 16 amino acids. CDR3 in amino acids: CAWSRRQNGENYGYTF. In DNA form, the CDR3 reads TGTGCCTGGAGTCGTAGGCAGAACGGCGAGAACTATGGCTACACCTTC. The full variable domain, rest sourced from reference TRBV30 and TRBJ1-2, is SQTIHQWPATLVQPVGSPLSLECTVEGTSNPNLYWYRQAAGRGLQLLFYSVGIGQISSEVPQNLSASRPQDRQFILSSKKLLLSDSGFYLCAWSRRQNGENYGYTFGSGTRLTVV.

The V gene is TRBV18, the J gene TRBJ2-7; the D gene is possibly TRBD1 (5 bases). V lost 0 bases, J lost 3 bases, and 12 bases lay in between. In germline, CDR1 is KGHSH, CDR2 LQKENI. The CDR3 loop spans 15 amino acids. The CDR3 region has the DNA TGTGCCAGCTCACCACCCCAGGGTTCGCGCTACGAGCAGTACTTC. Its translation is CASSPPQGSRYEQYF.

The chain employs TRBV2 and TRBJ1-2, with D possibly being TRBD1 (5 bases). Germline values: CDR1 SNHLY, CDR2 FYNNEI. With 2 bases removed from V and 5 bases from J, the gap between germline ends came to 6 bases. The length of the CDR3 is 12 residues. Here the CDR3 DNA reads TGTGCCAGCAGTGAAACAGGATATGGCTACACCTTC. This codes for CASSETGYGYTF.

The CDR3 reads CASSLGGPQHF. The CDR3 DNA sequence: TGTGCCAGTAGTTTGGGGGGGCCCCAGCATTTT. This chain connects TRBV19 to TRBJ1-5; possibly TRBD1 for D (5 bases). This CDR3 has 11 residues. Germline assignment: CDR1 LNHDA and CDR2 SQIVND (reference sequence). V was trimmed by 5 bases and J by 9 bases, leaving 8 bases between them.

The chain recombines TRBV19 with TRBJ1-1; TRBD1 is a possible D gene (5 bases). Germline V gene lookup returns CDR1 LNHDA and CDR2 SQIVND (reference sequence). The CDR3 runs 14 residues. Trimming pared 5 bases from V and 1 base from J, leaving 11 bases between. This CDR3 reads CASSVGLRNTEAFF. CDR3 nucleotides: TGTGCCAGTAGTGTGGGACTGAGGAACACTGAAGCTTTCTTT. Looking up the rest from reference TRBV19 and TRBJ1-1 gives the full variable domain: DGGITQSPKYLFRKEGQNVTLSCEQNLNHDAMYWYRQDPGQGLRLIYYSQIVNDFQKGDIAEGYSVSREKKESFPLTVTSAQKNPTAFYLCASSVGLRNTEAFFGQGTRLTVV.

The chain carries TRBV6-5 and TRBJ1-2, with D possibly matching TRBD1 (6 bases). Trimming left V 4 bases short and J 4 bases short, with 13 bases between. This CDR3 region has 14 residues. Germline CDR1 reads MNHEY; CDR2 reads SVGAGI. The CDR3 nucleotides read TGTGCCAGCAGTTGGACAGACGATATCTATGGCTACACCTTC. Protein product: CASSWTDDIYGYTF.

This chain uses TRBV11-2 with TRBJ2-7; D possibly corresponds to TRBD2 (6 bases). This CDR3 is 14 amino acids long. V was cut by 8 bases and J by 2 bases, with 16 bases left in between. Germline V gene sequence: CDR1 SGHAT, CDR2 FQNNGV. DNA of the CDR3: TGTGCCAGCCGCGGGGTAAGAAGGGCCTACGAGCAGTACTTC. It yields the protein CASRGVRRAYEQYF.

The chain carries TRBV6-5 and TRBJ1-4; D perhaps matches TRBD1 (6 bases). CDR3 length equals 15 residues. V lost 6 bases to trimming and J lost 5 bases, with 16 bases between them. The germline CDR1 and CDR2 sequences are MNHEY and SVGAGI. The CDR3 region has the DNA TGTGCCAGCAGCCCCATCGGGACATCAAATGAAAAACTGTTTTTT. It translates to CASSPIGTSNEKLFF.

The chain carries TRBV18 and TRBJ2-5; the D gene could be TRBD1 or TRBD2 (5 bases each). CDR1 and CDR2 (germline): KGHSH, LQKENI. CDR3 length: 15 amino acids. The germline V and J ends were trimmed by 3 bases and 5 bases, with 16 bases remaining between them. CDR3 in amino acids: CASSPPGRTGETQYF. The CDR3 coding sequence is TGTGCCAGCTCACCTCCGGGACGGACCGGGGAGACCCAGTACTTC.

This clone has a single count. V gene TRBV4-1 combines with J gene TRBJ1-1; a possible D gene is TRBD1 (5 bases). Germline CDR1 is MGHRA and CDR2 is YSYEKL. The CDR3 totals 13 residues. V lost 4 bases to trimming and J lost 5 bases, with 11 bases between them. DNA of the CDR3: TGCGCCAGCAGCCGAGCAGGGCTTACTGAAGCTTTCTTT. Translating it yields CASSRAGLTEAFF.